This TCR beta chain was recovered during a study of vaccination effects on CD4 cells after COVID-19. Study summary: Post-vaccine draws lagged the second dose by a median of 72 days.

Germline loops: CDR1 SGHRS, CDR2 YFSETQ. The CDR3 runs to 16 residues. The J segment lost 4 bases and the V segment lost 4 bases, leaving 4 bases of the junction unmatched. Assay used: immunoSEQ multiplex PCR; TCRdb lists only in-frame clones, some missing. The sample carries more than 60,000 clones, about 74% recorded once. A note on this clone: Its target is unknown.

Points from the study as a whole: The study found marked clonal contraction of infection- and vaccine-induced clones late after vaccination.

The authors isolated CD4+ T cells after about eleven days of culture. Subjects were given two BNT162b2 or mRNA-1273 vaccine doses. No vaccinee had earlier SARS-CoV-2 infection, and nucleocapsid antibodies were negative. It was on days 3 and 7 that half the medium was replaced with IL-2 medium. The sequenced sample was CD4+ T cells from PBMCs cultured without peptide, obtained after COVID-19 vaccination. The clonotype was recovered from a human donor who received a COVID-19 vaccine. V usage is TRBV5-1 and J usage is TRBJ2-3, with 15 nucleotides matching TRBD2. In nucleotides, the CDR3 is TGCGCCAGCAGCCCCGGACTAGCGGGGGGGTCAGATACGCAGTATTTT. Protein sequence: CASSPGLAGGSDTQYF. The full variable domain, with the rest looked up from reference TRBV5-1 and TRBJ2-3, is KAGVTQTPRYLIKTRGQQVTLSCSPISGHRSVSWYQQTPGQGLQFLFEYFSETQRNKGNFPGRFSGRQFSNSRSEMNVSTLELGDSALYLCASSPGLAGGSDTQYFGPGTRLTVL.